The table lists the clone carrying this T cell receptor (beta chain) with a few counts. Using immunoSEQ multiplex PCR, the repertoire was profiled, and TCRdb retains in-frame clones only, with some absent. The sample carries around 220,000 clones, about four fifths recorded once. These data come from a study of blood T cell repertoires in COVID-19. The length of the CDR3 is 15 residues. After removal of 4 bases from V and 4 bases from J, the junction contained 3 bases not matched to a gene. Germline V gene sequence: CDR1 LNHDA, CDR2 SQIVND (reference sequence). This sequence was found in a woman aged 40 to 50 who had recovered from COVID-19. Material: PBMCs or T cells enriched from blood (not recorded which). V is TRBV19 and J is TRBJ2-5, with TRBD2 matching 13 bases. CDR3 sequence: CASSRTSGGRETQYF. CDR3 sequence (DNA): TGTGCCAGTAGTAGGACTAGCGGGGGCAGAGAGACCCAGTACTTC. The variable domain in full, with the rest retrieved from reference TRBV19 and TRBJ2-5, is DGGITQSPKYLFRKEGQNVTLSCEQNLNHDAMYWYRQDPGQGLRLIYYSQIVNDFQKGDIAEGYSVSREKKESFPLTVTSAQKNPTAFYLCASSRTSGGRETQYFGPGTRLLVL.